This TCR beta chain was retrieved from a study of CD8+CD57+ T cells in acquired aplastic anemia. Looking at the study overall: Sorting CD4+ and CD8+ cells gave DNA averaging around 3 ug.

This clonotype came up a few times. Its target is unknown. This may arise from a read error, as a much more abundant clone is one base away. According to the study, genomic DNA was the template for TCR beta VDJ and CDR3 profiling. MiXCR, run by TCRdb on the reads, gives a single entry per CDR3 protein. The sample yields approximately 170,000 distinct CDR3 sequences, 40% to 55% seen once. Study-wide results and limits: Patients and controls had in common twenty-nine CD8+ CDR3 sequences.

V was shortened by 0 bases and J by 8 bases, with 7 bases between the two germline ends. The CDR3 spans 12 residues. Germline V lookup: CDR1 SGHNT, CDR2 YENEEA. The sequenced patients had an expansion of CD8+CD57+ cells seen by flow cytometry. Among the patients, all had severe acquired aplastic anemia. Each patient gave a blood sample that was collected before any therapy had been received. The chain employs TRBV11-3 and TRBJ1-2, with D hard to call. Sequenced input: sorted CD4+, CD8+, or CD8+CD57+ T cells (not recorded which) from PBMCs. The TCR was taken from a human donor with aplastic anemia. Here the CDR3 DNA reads TGTGCCAGCAGCTTAGATCAGGCCGGCTACACCTTC. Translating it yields CASSLDQAGYTF. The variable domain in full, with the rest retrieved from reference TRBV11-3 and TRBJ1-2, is EAGVVQSPRYKIIEKKQPVAFWCNPISGHNTLYWYLQNLGQGPELLIRYENEEAVDDSQLPKDRFSAERLKGVDSTLKIQPAELGDSAVYLCASSLDQAGYTFGSGTRLTVV.